Shown below are 14 T cell receptor beta chains from a single sample sequenced in a study of beta chain features in type 1 diabetes. Expressed TCRB transcripts were sequenced because the isolated RNA had all been reverse transcribed beforehand. Produced via immunoSEQ multiplex PCR; TCRdb's table is partial and in-frame only. Counted here are under 400,000 clones, around 13% occurring once; the ten biggest clones make up less than 0.02%. The sample was naive CD4+ T cells from blood. These receptors originate from a man in his late teens or twenties in good health.

Written as DNA, the CDR3 is TGCAGCGCCTGGACGGGGGGCCTAGGCACAGATACGCAGTATTTT. This codes for CSAWTGGLGTDTQYF. The genes are TRBV29-1 and TRBJ2-3; D possibly corresponds to TRBD2 (7 bases). CDR1 is SQVTM and CDR2 is ANQGSEA in the germline V gene. CDR3 length: 15 residues. Trimming stripped 7 bases from V and 1 base from J, with 18 bases between.

The chain has TRBV5-4 and TRBJ2-1; possibly TRBD1 for D (6 bases). Germline CDR1 and CDR2: SGHNT and YYREEE (reference sequence). The CDR3 is made up of 16 amino acids. V was cut by 4 bases and J by 2 bases, with 16 bases left in between. DNA for the CDR3: TGTGCCAGCAGCCAAGGGGACACAAGAACCTACAATGAGCAGTTCTTC. It encodes CASSQGDTRTYNEQFF. The complete variable domain, with remaining parts taken from reference TRBV5-4 and TRBJ2-1, reads ETGVTQSPTHLIKTRGQQVTLRCSSQSGHNTVSWYQQALGQGPQFIFQYYREEENGRGNFPPRFSGLQFPNYSSELNVNALELDDSALYLCASSQGDTRTYNEQFFGPGTRLTVL.

The chain combines TRBV15 with TRBJ2-7; D might be TRBD1 (6 bases). Germline assignment: CDR1 LNHNV and CDR2 YYDKDF (reference sequence). V lost 0 bases and J lost 7, with 13 bases in between. The CDR3 spans 14 residues. CDR3 amino acids: CATSRDLDSLEQYF. The DNA for the CDR3 is TGTGCCACCAGCAGAGATTTGGACAGCTTAGAGCAGTACTTC.

This clone was seen more than once but under ten times. The genes are TRBV7-6 and TRBJ1-1; D gene ambiguous. The CDR3 is made up of 14 amino acids. V was pared by 2 bases and J by 1 base, with 8 bases between. The germline V gene has CDR1 SGHVS and CDR2 FNYEAQ. CDR3 amino acids: CASSLYGENTEAFF. The CDR3 nucleotides are TGTGCCAGCAGCTTATACGGGGAGAACACTGAAGCTTTCTTT. The variable domain in full, with the rest retrieved from reference TRBV7-6 and TRBJ1-1, is GAGVSQSPRYKVTKRGQDVALRCDPISGHVSLYWYRQALGQGPEFLTYFNYEAQQDKSGLPNDRFSAERPEGSISTLTIQRTEQRDSAMYRCASSLYGENTEAFFGQGTRLTVV.

This clone showed up just a few times. The CDR3 spells CASSINGQLNTEAFF. The CDR3 coding sequence is TGTGCCAGCAGCATCAACGGACAGTTGAACACTGAAGCTTTCTTT. The V call is TRBV13, the J call TRBJ1-1; D perhaps matches TRBD1 (6 bases). From germline, CDR1 is PRHDT and CDR2 FYEKMQ (reference sequence). The CDR3 has 15 amino acids. V was clipped by 5 bases and J by 0 bases, with 13 bases between them.

A few counts support this clone. The chain carries TRBV18 and TRBJ2-2, with D uncertain. Between the trimmed V and J ends, which lost 3 bases and 0 bases, there was a span of 11 bases. CDR3 size: 16 residues. From germline, CDR1 is KGHSH and CDR2 LQKENI. The CDR3 spells CASSPYTNPNTGELFF. DNA of the CDR3: TGTGCCAGCTCACCTTACACAAACCCGAACACCGGGGAGCTGTTTTTT. The variable domain in full, with the rest retrieved from reference TRBV18 and TRBJ2-2, is NAGVMQNPRHLVRRRGQEARLRCSPMKGHSHVYWYRQLPEEGLKFMVYLQKENIIDESGMPKERFSAEFPKEGPSILRIQQVVRGDSAAYFCASSPYTNPNTGELFFGEGSRLTVL.

This clone was picked up a small number of times. The rearrangement joins TRBV28 to TRBJ2-7; TRBD1 matches at 9 bases. Trimming at V came to 2 bases and at J to 1 base, leaving 15 bases not matched to a gene. Per germline, CDR1 MDHEN and CDR2 SYDVKM. The CDR3 loop spans 19 amino acids. In DNA, the CDR3 is TGTGCCAGCAGTTTACCGGGACAGGGCAGGGGATATGGGTCCTACGAGCAGTACTTC. This translates into CASSLPGQGRGYGSYEQYF.

The chain couples TRBV10-3 to TRBJ2-3; 8 bases are a match to TRBD1. Germline V gene data show CDR1 as ENHRY and CDR2 as SYGVKD. The CDR3 length is 13 residues. The junction had 4 bases not matched to a gene; V was cut back by 6 bases and J by 5 bases. The CDR3 sequence is CAIREQGGDTQYF. The CDR3 bases are TGTGCCATCAGAGAACAGGGGGGAGATACGCAGTATTTT.

This clone occurred once. The rearrangement uses TRBV29-1 and TRBJ2-2; the match to TRBD1 covers 10 bases. The CDR3 has 14 residues. The V gene end was trimmed by 4 bases and the J gene end by 4 bases; junction bases not matched to a gene: 3. Germline assignment: CDR1 SQVTM and CDR2 ANQGSEA. The CDR3 sequence: CSVGQGAGTGELFF. In DNA, the CDR3 is TGCAGCGTTGGACAGGGGGCGGGCACCGGGGAGCTGTTTTTT.

The rearrangement links TRBV5-4 to TRBJ2-1; 12 bases line up with TRBD2. CDR1 SGHNT and CDR2 YYREEE come from the germline V gene (reference sequence). Losses at the gene ends were 4 bases for V and 0 bases for J; bases not matched to a gene: 14. CDR3 length: 20 residues. DNA for the CDR3: TGTGCCAGCAGCCGGGAAGGACTAGCGGGATTTCGGGTCTCCTACAATGAGCAGTTCTTC. This gives the protein CASSREGLAGFRVSYNEQFF.

The chain has TRBV6-6 and TRBJ1-6; 7 bases fit TRBD1. The length of the CDR3 is 15 residues. V shed 3 bases and J 9 bases; nucleotides not matched to a gene: 8. Germline V CDR1 and CDR2: MNHNY, SVGAGI (reference sequence). The CDR3 DNA reads as TGTGCCAGCAGTTATTCTAGACAGGGTGGTTCACCCCTCCACTTT. Translating gives CASSYSRQGGSPLHF.

In this sample, this clone turned up a few times. This chain joins TRBV5-4 and TRBJ2-3; D might be TRBD2 (7 bases). The ends were cut back, 0 bases at V and 4 bases at J, with 12 bases in the middle. The CDR3 has 15 residues. The germline V gene has CDR1 SGHNT and CDR2 YYREEE (reference sequence). CDR3 sequence: CASSLAGGAADTQYF. The CDR3 DNA reads TGTGCCAGCAGCTTGGCGGGGGGCGCGGCAGATACGCAGTATTTT.

The V call is TRBV18, the J call TRBJ2-3; the D gene is possibly TRBD1 (6 bases). With 3 bases removed from V and 0 bases from J, the gap between germline ends came to 13 bases. The CDR3 runs to 16 residues. In germline, CDR1 is KGHSH, CDR2 LQKENI. The CDR3 DNA follows: TGTGCCAGCTCACCGACGGACAGCTCTAGCACAGATACGCAGTATTTT. Its translation: CASSPTDSSSTDTQYF.

A remark on this clone: This sample also contains other DNA sequences that code for the same CDR3. This chain links TRBV5-1 with TRBJ2-3; 12 bases line up with TRBD2. The CDR3 has 16 amino acids. Germline V gene lookup returns CDR1 SGHRS and CDR2 YFSETQ. V lost 4 bases, J lost 0 bases, and 3 bases stayed unmatched. In nucleotides, the CDR3 is TGCGCCAGCAGCGCCGGACTAGCGGGGAGCACAGATACGCAGTATTTT. Protein sequence: CASSAGLAGSTDTQYF. Together with reference TRBV5-1 and TRBJ2-3, the CDR3 gives the full variable domain: KAGVTQTPRYLIKTRGQQVTLSCSPISGHRSVSWYQQTPGQGLQFLFEYFSETQRNKGNFPGRFSGRQFSNSRSEMNVSTLELGDSALYLCASSAGLAGSTDTQYFGPGTRLTVL.